The 30 T cell receptor beta chains reported below all come from one sample, sequenced in a study of blood T cell repertoires in COVID-19. TCRdb keeps only in-frame clones here, not all; method: immunoSEQ multiplex PCR. The sample yields some 270,000 clones, under 85% seen once. Specimen: peripheral blood. The receptors were sampled from a human donor with COVID-19, enrolled during active disease. The donor label of this sample is uncertain.

The chain recombines TRBV5-4 with TRBJ1-2; D unclear. Trimming took 0 bases from V and 4 from J, leaving 10 bases between them. This CDR3 has 14 amino acids. The germline V gene has CDR1 SGHNT and CDR2 YYREEE (reference sequence). This CDR3 is CASSLGGPLYGYTF. The CDR3 DNA is TGTGCCAGCAGCTTGGGCGGCCCACTCTATGGCTACACCTTC.

This clone was counted between two and nine times. The chain carries TRBV18 and TRBJ1-1, with 9 bases aligning to TRBD1. The ends lost 4 bases at V and 0 bases at J; junction bases unmatched: 3. The germline CDR1 and CDR2 sequences are KGHSH and LQKENI. The CDR3 contains 15 residues. The CDR3 protein is CASSLGTGMNTEAFF. Here the CDR3 DNA reads TGTGCCAGCTCACTCGGGACAGGGATGAACACTGAAGCTTTCTTT.

The genes are TRBV28 and TRBJ2-5; D possibly corresponds to TRBD2 (6 bases). V was clipped by 6 bases and J by 1 base, with 15 bases between them. Germline CDR1 is MDHEN and CDR2 is SYDVKM. This CDR3 contains 15 residues. This CDR3 reads CASSLLLATQETQYF. The CDR3 DNA follows: TGTGCCAGCAGCCTCCTACTAGCTACCCAAGAGACCCAGTACTTC.

The chain uses TRBV7-8 and TRBJ2-1; D is unclear. The germline CDR1 and CDR2 sequences are SGHVS and FQNEAQ. Trimming removed 5 bases from V and 5 bases from J, with 16 bases in between. The length of the CDR3 is 15 residues. For the CDR3, the DNA is TGTGCCAGCAGCCACCGGGTTCGAGTGGACAATGAGCAGTTCTTC. This translates into CASSHRVRVDNEQFF.

About this clone itself: Distinct nucleotide sequences in the sample also encode this CDR3. V and J are TRBV19 and TRBJ1-5, with 7 bases fitting TRBD1. Germline CDR1 and CDR2: LNHDA and SQIVND (reference sequence). V lost 6 bases to trimming and J lost 4 bases; unmatched junction nucleotides: 3. The CDR3 totals 13 residues. CDR3 residues: CASSVQGNQPQHF. CDR3 sequence (DNA): TGTGCCAGTAGCGTACAGGGGAATCAGCCCCAGCATTTT.

The chain has TRBV19 and TRBJ2-5; D gene uncertain. The germline V gene has CDR1 LNHDA and CDR2 SQIVND (reference sequence). The V end was cut by 5 bases, the J end by 3 bases, with 7 bases between. The CDR3 runs to 12 residues. As DNA, the CDR3 is TGTGCCAGTAGTGGGCTCGAAGAGACCCAGTACTTC. It specifies CASSGLEETQYF.

This chain connects TRBV27 to TRBJ2-1, with TRBD1 matching 10 bases. V shed 6 bases and J 9 bases; nucleotides not matched to a gene: 11. The germline V gene encodes CDR1 MNHEY and CDR2 SMNVEV (reference sequence). The CDR3 is 15 amino acids. The CDR3 spells CASSPDRGRRGEQFF. In DNA form, the CDR3 reads TGTGCCAGCAGCCCCGACAGGGGGCGACGGGGTGAGCAGTTCTTC.

The chain combines TRBV7-2 with TRBJ2-1, with 7 bases that match TRBD1. V lost 5 bases and J lost 2; bases outside the gene matches: 12. Looked up from germline, CDR1 is SGHTA and CDR2 is FQGNSA. The CDR3 is 17 residues long. Written as DNA, the CDR3 is TGTGCCAGCAGCCCGGACACATACAGGGGAGCCTACAATGAGCAGTTCTTC. It is translated as CASSPDTYRGAYNEQFF.

For this clone: Distinct nucleotide sequences in the sample also encode this CDR3. The rearrangement links TRBV28 to TRBJ1-5, with D tentatively TRBD1 (6 bases). Germline assignment: CDR1 MDHEN and CDR2 SYDVKM. With 5 bases removed from V and 4 bases from J, the gap between germline ends came to 6 bases. The CDR3 length is 12 residues. DNA of the CDR3: TGTGCCAGCAGTAGGGGGAATCAGCCCCAGCATTTT. This encodes CASSRGNQPQHF.

The rearrangement joins TRBV11-2 to TRBJ2-7; 9 bases line up with TRBD1. The CDR3 covers 16 residues. Trimming at V came to 5 bases and at J to 0 bases, leaving 8 bases not matched to a gene. Per germline, CDR1 SGHAT and CDR2 FQNNGV. The CDR3 DNA sequence: TGTGCCAGCAGCATAATAACAGGGGGCCACTCCTACGAGCAGTACTTC. Translation gives CASSIITGGHSYEQYF. Variable domain in full (rest from reference TRBV11-2 and TRBJ2-7): EAGVAQSPRYKIIEKRQSVAFWCNPISGHATLYWYQQILGQGPKLLIQFQNNGVVDDSQLPKDRFSAERLKGVDSTLKIQPAKLEDSAVYLCASSIITGGHSYEQYFGPGTRLTVT.

The rearrangement joins TRBV6-2 or TRBV6-3 to TRBJ1-6; the D gene is possibly TRBD1 (6 bases). CDR1 is MNHEY and CDR2 is SVGEGT in the germline V gene. CDR3 length: 15 residues. Trimming cost V 6 bases and J 5 bases, with 14 bases left between them. This CDR3 is CASSPRPGDNSPLHF. The CDR3 bases are TGTGCCAGCAGCCCGAGGCCAGGGGATAATTCACCCCTCCACTTT.

V and J are TRBV20-1 and TRBJ1-2; 9 nucleotides align to TRBD1. V trimming: 5 bases; J trimming: 5 bases; junction bases outside the gene matches: 9. Germline V lookup: CDR1 DFQATT, CDR2 SNEGSKA (reference sequence). This CDR3 contains 14 residues. In DNA form, the CDR3 reads TGCAGTGCTCGTGCGACAGGGGGGCGATATGGCTACACCTTC. Encoded protein: CSARATGGRYGYTF.

The chain combines TRBV11-1 with TRBJ1-2; TRBD1 aligns across 7 bases. This CDR3 contains 14 residues. The germline gives CDR1 SGHAT, CDR2 FQDESV (reference sequence). V trimming: 5 bases; J trimming: 1 base; junction bases outside the gene matches: 4. The CDR3 loop reads CASSPDRSNYGYTF. CDR3 sequence (DNA): TGTGCCAGCAGCCCGGACAGGAGTAACTATGGCTACACCTTC.

The chain uses TRBV30 and TRBJ1-6, with 12 bases fitting TRBD1. V shed 2 bases, J shed 7 bases, and the junction held 9 bases outside the gene matches. CDR3 length equals 17 residues. Per germline, CDR1 GTSNPN and CDR2 SVGIG (reference sequence). As DNA, the CDR3 is TGTGCCTGGAGTACCACCGGGACAGGGGGCGCGAATTCACCCCTCCACTTT. Translation: CAWSTTGTGGANSPLHF.

This clone was observed a handful of times. J is TRBJ2-1 and V is TRBV9; possibly TRBD2 for D (6 bases). This CDR3 has 16 amino acids. Per the germline V gene, CDR1 is SGDLS and CDR2 is YYNGEE. Between the trimmed V and J ends, which lost 4 bases and 8 bases, there was a span of 22 bases. This CDR3 is CASSPPGTLLAHEQFF. The CDR3 DNA follows: TGTGCCAGCAGCCCACCCGGGACTTTGCTCGCTCATGAGCAGTTCTTC.

The J gene is TRBJ2-7, the V gene TRBV2; 13 bases map to TRBD2. Germline loops: CDR1 SNHLY, CDR2 FYNNEI. V was pared by 6 bases and J by 0 bases, with 2 bases of the junction left unmatched. The CDR3 runs to 15 residues. CDR3 sequence reads: CASRWTSGSSYEQYF. The DNA for the CDR3 is TGTGCCAGCAGATGGACTAGCGGGAGCTCCTACGAGCAGTACTTC.

The chain carries TRBV4-3 and TRBJ2-1; TRBD2 is a possible D gene (6 bases). The CDR3 has 17 residues. Trimming removed 0 bases from V and 7 bases from J, with 19 bases in between. CDR1 is LGHNA and CDR2 is YSLEER in the germline V gene. The CDR3 DNA sequence: TGCGCCAGCAGCCAAGATATAGCTAGCGTGGGGAGAAATGAGCAGTTCTTC. This encodes CASSQDIASVGRNEQFF.

The chain combines TRBV7-2 with TRBJ2-7, with 12 positions matching TRBD2. In germline, CDR1 is SGHTA, CDR2 FQGNSA. CDR3 length equals 17 residues. V trimming: 5 bases; J trimming: 0 bases; junction bases outside the gene matches: 8. The chain's CDR3 is CASSKGTSGLSSYEQYF. For the CDR3, the DNA is TGTGCCAGCAGCAAGGGGACTAGCGGGTTAAGCTCCTACGAGCAGTACTTC.

The J gene is TRBJ1-6, the V gene TRBV3-1 (or the pseudogene TRBV3-2); D gene uncertain. The CDR3 length is 15 residues. The V gene's germline CDR1 is LGHDT and CDR2 YNNKEL (reference sequence). The V and J ends lost 0 bases and 8 bases respectively, with 11 bases between them. The CDR3 region has the DNA TGTGCCAGCAGCCAAGACGTTGGTAGTGATTCACCCCTCCACTTT. This codes for CASSQDVGSDSPLHF.

This clone occurred once. The gene calls are TRBV5-6 and TRBJ1-1, with D perhaps TRBD1 (5 bases). The germline CDR1 and CDR2 sequences are SGHDT and YYEEEE. The V end was cut by 6 bases, the J end by 4 bases, with 19 bases between. This CDR3 is built from 15 residues. The CDR3 coding sequence is TGTGCCAGCACTGACCGGGGGGGAATGGGCACTGAAGCTTTCTTT. Its translation is CASTDRGGMGTEAFF.

The gene calls are TRBV7-3 and TRBJ2-2; D is possibly TRBD1 (6 bases). Trimming stripped 4 bases from V and 6 bases from J, with 15 bases between. The V gene's germline CDR1 is SGHTA and CDR2 FQGTGA. This CDR3 has 15 residues. CDR3: CASSSILGGAGELFF. CDR3 DNA: TGTGCCAGCAGCTCAATCCTAGGGGGAGCCGGGGAGCTGTTTTTT. Drawing the rest from reference TRBV7-3 and TRBJ2-2, the complete variable domain is GAGVSQTPSNKVTEKGKYVELRCDPISGHTALYWYRQSLGQGPEFLIYFQGTGAADDSGLPNDRFFAVRPEGSVSTLKIQRTERGDSAVYLCASSSILGGAGELFFGEGSRLTVL.

The genes are TRBV9 and TRBJ1-3; the D gene is possibly TRBD1 (6 bases). Germline V gene data show CDR1 as SGDLS and CDR2 as YYNGEE. The V end lost 0 bases, the J end lost 7 bases, and 17 bases lay between the germline ends. This CDR3 has 16 amino acids. The CDR3 DNA reads TGTGCCAGCAGCGTAGGGGACCGGGACATGAGGAACACCATATATTTT. Translated: CASSVGDRDMRNTIYF.

J is TRBJ2-1 and V is TRBV18; D may be TRBD1 (6 bases). The V gene's germline CDR1 is KGHSH and CDR2 LQKENI. Trimming removed 2 bases from V and 0 bases from J, with 14 bases in between. The CDR3 has 17 amino acids. In nucleotides, the CDR3 is TGTGCCAGCTCACCAGGGCGACAGGCGAGCTCCTACAATGAGCAGTTCTTC. The encoded protein is CASSPGRQASSYNEQFF.

The DNA for the CDR3 is TGTGCCAGCAGTTTGAGAGGGGACCCAGGGGCGGGAAACACCATATATTTT. The encoded protein is CASSLRGDPGAGNTIYF. V is TRBV28 and J is TRBJ1-3; maybe TRBD1 (6 bases). The germline V gene has CDR1 MDHEN and CDR2 SYDVKM. The CDR3 runs to 17 residues. V was cut by 3 bases and J by 4 bases, with 19 bases left in between.

The rearrangement uses TRBV11-3 and TRBJ2-1; maybe TRBD2 (6 bases). CDR1 and CDR2 from the germline V gene are SGHNT and YENEEA. The CDR3 extends over 15 amino acids. Trimming stripped 5 bases from V and 2 bases from J, with 13 bases between. For the CDR3, the DNA is TGTGCCAGCAGCCCGACTAGAAGAACCTACAATGAGCAGTTCTTC. The encoded protein is CASSPTRRTYNEQFF.

The chain is built from TRBV28 and TRBJ1-3; 8 nucleotides agree with TRBD1. The CDR3 extends over 15 amino acids. Germline V gene sequence: CDR1 MDHEN, CDR2 SYDVKM. J lost 8 bases, V lost 4 bases, and 10 bases had no gene match. As DNA, the CDR3 is TGTGCCAGCAGTTCGGACAGGGCCCCAAGTGACACCATATATTTT. This encodes CASSSDRAPSDTIYF.

This chain connects TRBV7-2 to TRBJ1-1; the D gene is possibly TRBD1 (5 bases). The germline V gene encodes CDR1 SGHTA and CDR2 FQGNSA. Between the trimmed V and J ends, which lost 1 base and 5 bases, there was a span of 11 bases. The CDR3 has 14 amino acids. The CDR3 loop is CASSLVGRGTEAFF. The CDR3 bases are TGTGCCAGCAGCTTAGTCGGCCGGGGGACTGAAGCTTTCTTT.

The genes are TRBV28 and TRBJ1-2; 11 positions match TRBD1. Germline CDR1 reads MDHEN; CDR2 reads SYDVKM. The V segment lost 2 bases and the J segment 6 bases; nucleotides outside the gene matches: 8. The CDR3 covers 16 residues. The CDR3 sequence is CASSLGPRTGGDGYTF. In DNA form, the CDR3 reads TGTGCCAGCAGTTTAGGCCCCCGGACAGGGGGCGATGGCTACACCTTC.

The rearrangement joins TRBV28 to TRBJ2-5; 10 nucleotides line up with TRBD2. The V and J ends lost 3 bases and 2 bases, in that order; junction bases with no gene match: 9. This CDR3 has 17 residues. Looked up from germline, CDR1 is MDHEN and CDR2 is SYDVKM. CDR3: CASSFVRLAGEQETQYF. As DNA, the CDR3 is TGTGCCAGCAGTTTCGTGCGGCTAGCGGGAGAGCAAGAGACCCAGTACTTC.

J is TRBJ1-1 and V is TRBV5-1; 7 positions match TRBD1. CDR1 is SGHRS, CDR2 YFSETQ, per germline. The CDR3 sequence is 14 residues long. J lost 4 bases, V lost 6 bases, and 9 bases had no gene match. The CDR3 loop reads CASTRQGDGTEAFF. The CDR3 DNA reads as TGCGCCAGCACCCGACAGGGAGATGGCACTGAAGCTTTCTTT.